This record looks at one T cell receptor (beta chain) sequence and its context. The target antigen is unknown. The entry originates in a study of cytomegalovirus exposure and HLA in healthy donors. Across the study: An analysis done earlier identified more than 100 million unique TCR beta sequences from about 179 million T cells.

Primers: 60 Vbeta forward and 13 Jbeta reverse. The repertoire was sequenced with immunoSEQ multiplex PCR; TCRdb's copy has only in-frame clones and lacks some. The data contain approximately 91,000 clones, less than 70% of them singletons. Overall study findings and caveats: A few V segments could not be told apart, such as TRBV6-2 and TRBV6-3, and were left out. Listed as cytomegalovirus-associated were roughly 180 TCR beta chains.

Every donor was a healthy person donating bone marrow. The CDR3 has 17 residues. The ends lost 1 base at V and 4 bases at J; junction bases unmatched: 7. CDR1 and CDR2 (germline): SGHTA, FQGNSA. This rearrangement joins TRBV7-2 to TRBJ2-6; 7 nucleotides agree with TRBD2. Sequencing was carried out using PBMCs. The sequence was collected from a female donor in good health and CMV-seronegative. The CDR3 region has the DNA TGTGCCAGCAGCTTAGTCGCGGGAGTCTCCGGGGCCAACGTCCTGACTTTC. Protein: CASSLVAGVSGANVLTF.